This TCR beta chain was profiled in a study of CD4 T cells in relation to SARS-CoV-2 and coronaviruses (dated by TCRdb to the early 2020s). Concerning the study at large: A median age of roughly 35 years, with a range of about 21 to 75 years, was recorded for the full convalescent cohort of over ten patients. Using patient-derived lymphoblastoid cell lines, the shared crossreactive spike epitopes were mapped to their HLA restriction. At the level of individual TCR clonotypes, the study evaluated whether memory CD4+ T cells crossreact between the spike proteins of SARS-CoV-2 and those of common cold coronaviruses. Expansion assays from other donors in the study were sequenced with a different, Illumina-based TCR-beta assay. The approximately 12 convalescent patients included 8 males and 4 females; two subjects were Hispanic. The Adaptive Biotechnologies TCR-sequencing kit was used to sequence samples from three pre-COVID donors and the naive versus memory experiments, while other data came from Illumina-based sequencing. The investigation overall reported the following: Sequencing of naive versus memory cells indicated that the assay detects memory recall responses, not primary responses primed during culture. Small numbers of patients and of tested TCRs limited the study. Roughly 64% of donors had memory CD4+ clonotypes that crossrecognized SARS-CoV-2 and at least one common cold coronavirus spike. Since the crossreactivity analysis centred on spike protein, crossreactivity against other viral proteins was not assessed. Significantly weaker SARS-CoV-2-driven expansion was shown by crossreactive clones than by monoreactive clones, consistent with antigenic imprinting. Because no donor provided both pre-pandemic and post-infection samples, tracing the source of pre-existing responses was limited.

The CDR3 holds 14 amino acids from the cysteine to the phenylalanine. Solely the CDR3 DNA is kept, with 42 bases framed from the first base. V loses 5 bases of germline sequence and J loses 2 bases, and the interval between the two ends is 9 bases. CDR1 SGHTA and CDR2 FQGNSA were looked up in the germline V gene. Naive and memory CD4+ T cells were separated from cryopreserved PBMCs by CD4 enrichment followed by EasySep naive CD4+ T cell enrichment. Ficoll-Paque PLUS gradient centrifugation was used to isolate PBMCs from either whole blood or leukapheresis product. The PBMCs went either fresh into the expansion assay or into cryopreservation at -140 degrees C. The QIAamp Micro DNA Kit was used to extract genomic DNA from the CD4+ T cells. Details on this clone: The clone's antigen remains unknown. There are no base qualities to consult, and no much larger clone falls within one base.

DNA from uncultured naive and memory CD4+ T cells underwent immunoSEQ TCR-beta sequencing at deep resolution. On the authors' methods: During preprocessing, nonproductive sequences were removed, as were CDR3s that did not start with C, did not end with F or W, or were shorter than 7 amino acids. Cultured and uncultured naive and memory CD4+ repertoires were searched for previously identified spike- and CEF-reactive CDR3s. After three terminal residues were trimmed from each end, CDR3 homology was quantified as pairwise Levenshtein distance using the stringdist R package. The table was pulled from immuneACCESS by TCRdb, which kept in-frame rearrangements only. Such tables lose some clones; where checked, under half of the loss comes from unresolved V genes, and the rest has no known cause. V, J and clone size reflect that table, while D and trimming were determined from the DNA. The sample has tens of thousands of clones on record, roughly 90% of them singletons. The leading ten clones occupy about a tenth of the sample.

The sequence links TRBV7-2 to TRBJ2-2; the D region possibly corresponds to TRBD2 (5 bases align). The receptor comes from an adult with COVID-19. The sequenced material came from memory CD4+ T cells from PBMCs. The intended sense of this specimen's cell subset or site label: memory (non-naive) CD4+ T cells. At the DNA level, the sequence is TGTGCCAGCAGCACCCGACTAAACACCGGGGAGCTGTTTTTT. This yields the protein CASSTRLNTGELFF.